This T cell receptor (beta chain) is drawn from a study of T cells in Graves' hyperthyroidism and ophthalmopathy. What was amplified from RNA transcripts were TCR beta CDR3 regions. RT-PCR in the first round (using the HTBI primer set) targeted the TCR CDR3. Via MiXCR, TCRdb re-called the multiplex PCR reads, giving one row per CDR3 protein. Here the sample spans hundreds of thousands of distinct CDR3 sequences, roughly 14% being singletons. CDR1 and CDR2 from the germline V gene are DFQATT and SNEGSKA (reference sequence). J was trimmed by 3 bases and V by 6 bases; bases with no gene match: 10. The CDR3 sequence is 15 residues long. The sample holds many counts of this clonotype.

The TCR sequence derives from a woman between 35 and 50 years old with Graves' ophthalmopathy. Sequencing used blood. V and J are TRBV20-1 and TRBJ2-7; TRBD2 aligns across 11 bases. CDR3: CSALGLAEDGYEQYF. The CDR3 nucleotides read TGCAGTGCCCTGGGACTAGCGGAGGATGGCTACGAGCAGTACTTC.